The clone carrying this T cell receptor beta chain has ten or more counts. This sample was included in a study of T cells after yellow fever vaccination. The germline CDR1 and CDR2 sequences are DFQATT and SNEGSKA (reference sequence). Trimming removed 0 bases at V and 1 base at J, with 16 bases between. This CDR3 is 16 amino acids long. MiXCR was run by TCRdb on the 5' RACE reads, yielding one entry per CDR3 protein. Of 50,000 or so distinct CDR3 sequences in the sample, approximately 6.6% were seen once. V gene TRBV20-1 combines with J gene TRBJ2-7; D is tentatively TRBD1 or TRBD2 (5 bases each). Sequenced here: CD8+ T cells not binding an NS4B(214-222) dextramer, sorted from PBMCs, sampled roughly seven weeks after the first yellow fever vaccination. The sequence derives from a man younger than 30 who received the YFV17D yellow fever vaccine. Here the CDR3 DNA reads TGCAGTGCTAGAGATCTCGGCAGGGAGAGGTCCTACGAGCAGTACTTC. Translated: CSARDLGRERSYEQYF.